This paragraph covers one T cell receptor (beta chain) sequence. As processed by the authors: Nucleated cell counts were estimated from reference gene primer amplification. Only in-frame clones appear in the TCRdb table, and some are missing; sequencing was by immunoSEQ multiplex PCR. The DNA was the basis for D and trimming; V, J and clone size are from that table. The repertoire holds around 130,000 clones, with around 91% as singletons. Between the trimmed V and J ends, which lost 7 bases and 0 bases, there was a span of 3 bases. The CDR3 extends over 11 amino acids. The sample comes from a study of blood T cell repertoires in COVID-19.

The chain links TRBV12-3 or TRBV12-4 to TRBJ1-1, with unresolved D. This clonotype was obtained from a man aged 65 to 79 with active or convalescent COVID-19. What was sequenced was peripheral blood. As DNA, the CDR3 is TGTGCCAGCAACTTGAACACTGAAGCTTTCTTT. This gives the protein CASNLNTEAFF.